These 15 T cell receptor beta chains were sequenced from one sample in a study of response to subunit inactivated influenza vaccine. TCRdb re-called the RT-PCR reads through MiXCR, storing one row per CDR3 protein. The table includes over 450,000 distinct CDR3 sequences, 10% to 15% detected once. The sample in question was PBMCs from blood, obtained around seven weeks after vaccination. The receptors were sampled from a man in his fifties who received an inactivated influenza vaccine.

V usage is TRBV5-1 and J usage is TRBJ1-4, with 8 nucleotides matching TRBD1. This CDR3 contains 15 residues. CDR1 is SGHRS, CDR2 YFSETQ, per germline. V lost 1 base and J lost 7; bases outside the gene matches: 6. CDR3 sequence: CASSLNTGGSEKLFF. For the CDR3, the DNA is TGCGCCAGCAGCTTGAATACAGGGGGGAGTGAAAAACTGTTTTTT.

The rearrangement links TRBV9 to TRBJ1-6; TRBD1 matches 9 bases. The length of the CDR3 is 15 residues. Germline loops: CDR1 SGDLS, CDR2 YYNGEE. V was pared by 1 base and J by 10 bases, with 6 bases of the junction left unmatched. This CDR3 is CASSVSGTGYSPLHF. The CDR3 region has the DNA TGTGCCAGCAGCGTATCCGGGACAGGGTACTCACCCCTCCACTTT.

This clonotype came up a few times. The gene calls are TRBV2 and TRBJ1-1, with D uncertain. Germline loops: CDR1 SNHLY, CDR2 FYNNEI. The CDR3 totals 15 residues. The V end lost 2 bases, the J end lost 0 bases, and 10 bases lay between the germline ends. CDR3 sequence: CASSEQVHMNTEAFF. CDR3 nucleotides: TGTGCCAGCAGTGAACAGGTCCACATGAACACTGAAGCTTTCTTT. Based on the CDR3 plus reference TRBV2 and TRBJ1-1, the full variable domain is EPEVTQTPSHQVTQMGQEVILRCVPISNHLYFYWYRQILGQKVEFLVSFYNNEISEKSEIFDDQFSVERPDGSNFTLKIRSTKLEDSAMYFCASSEQVHMNTEAFFGQGTRLTVV.

The V gene is TRBV7-3, the J gene TRBJ2-3; D is unresolved. Germline lookup yields CDR1 SGHTA and CDR2 FQGTGA. The CDR3 extends over 12 amino acids. Trimming removed 5 bases from V and 4 bases from J, with 7 bases in between. CDR3 loop: CASSVTADTQYF. DNA of the CDR3: TGTGCCAGCAGCGTCACGGCAGATACGCAGTATTTT.

This clonotype showed up just a few times. This chain links TRBV11-3 with TRBJ2-1, with TRBD1 matching 12 bases. Trimming at V came to 5 bases and at J to 8 bases, leaving 7 bases not matched to a gene. The CDR3 runs to 15 residues. Germline values: CDR1 SGHNT, CDR2 YENEEA. The CDR3 bases are TGTGCCAGCAGCACCCGGGACAGGGGGCCCGATGAGCAGTTCTTC. Residues: CASSTRDRGPDEQFF.

This clonotype was counted only a few times. V usage is TRBV7-8 and J usage is TRBJ2-3, with D unresolved. The germline V gene has CDR1 SGHVS and CDR2 FQNEAQ. CDR3 length equals 17 residues. Trimming cost V 6 bases and J 1 base, with 20 bases left between them. The CDR3 here is CASRGSRLPWGTDTQYF. The CDR3 DNA sequence: TGTGCCAGCAGGGGATCTCGACTGCCGTGGGGCACAGATACGCAGTATTTT.

This clonotype turned up a few times. The J gene is TRBJ2-5, the V gene TRBV20-1, with TRBD1 identical over 7 bases. The V segment lost 5 bases and the J segment 1 base; nucleotides outside the gene matches: 10. This CDR3 comprises 15 residues. Germline CDR1 and CDR2: DFQATT and SNEGSKA (reference sequence). The CDR3 is CSAHPGQRPQETQYF. CDR3 in DNA: TGCAGTGCTCACCCGGGACAGAGACCCCAAGAGACCCAGTACTTC.

The chain is built from TRBV27 and TRBJ1-3, with D possibly TRBD1 on 6 matching bases. The V and J ends lost 2 bases and 0 bases respectively, with 8 bases between them. CDR3 length equals 15 residues. CDR1 is MNHEY, CDR2 SMNVEV, per germline (reference sequence). CDR3 region: CASSLRGTSGNTIYF. For the CDR3, the DNA is TGTGCCAGCAGTTTAAGGGGGACCTCTGGAAACACCATATATTTT.

This clonotype appeared many times. The chain combines TRBV4-1 with TRBJ2-7; 9 bases agree with TRBD1. Germline V gene data show CDR1 as MGHRA and CDR2 as YSYEKL. With V trimmed by 5 bases and J by 2 bases, 10 bases remained unmatched. The CDR3 has 16 amino acids. In nucleotides, the CDR3 is TGCGCCAGCAGCTTACCTGACAGGGGGGAAACCTACGAGCAGTACTTC. It specifies CASSLPDRGETYEQYF.

This clonotype was observed a handful of times. V and J are TRBV10-3 and TRBJ2-7; TRBD2 matches at 16 bases. The ends lost 4 bases at V and 2 bases at J; junction bases unmatched: 17. The germline V gene encodes CDR1 ENHRY and CDR2 SYGVKD. The CDR3 is made up of 21 amino acids. Written as DNA, the CDR3 is TGTGCCATCAGTGGAATCTCTGGGACTAGCGGGAGGGCAGATCGGGCCTACGAGCAGTACTTC. This encodes CAISGISGTSGRADRAYEQYF.

This rearrangement joins TRBV20-1 to TRBJ2-7; 7 bases agree with TRBD2. V shed 3 bases, J shed 5 bases, and the junction held 7 bases outside the gene matches. CDR1 and CDR2 (germline): DFQATT, SNEGSKA (reference sequence). The CDR3 loop spans 13 amino acids. CDR3 amino acids: CSARRGKRDEQYF. The DNA for the CDR3 is TGCAGTGCTAGGCGGGGGAAGCGAGACGAGCAGTACTTC.

This clonotype has just a few counts. The CDR3 nucleotides are TGTGCCAGCAGCTTGGGCGGCGGGGCGAGTTTGGTCAATGAGCAGTTCTTC. It codes for CASSLGGGASLVNEQFF. This chain links TRBV5-4 with TRBJ2-1, with D maybe TRBD2 (6 bases). Germline assignment: CDR1 SGHNT and CDR2 YYREEE (reference sequence). Trimming took off 0 bases at V and 6 bases at J, with 19 bases between the two ends. The length of the CDR3 is 17 residues.

This clonotype was seen a few times. V gene TRBV12-3 or TRBV12-4 combines with J gene TRBJ2-5; D perhaps matches TRBD1 (6 bases). V was pared by 5 bases and J by 2 bases, with 12 bases between. CDR3 length: 14 amino acids. In DNA form, the CDR3 reads TGTGCCAGCAGTACCGGACAGATTCAAGAGACCCAGTACTTC. Amino acids: CASSTGQIQETQYF.

This chain joins TRBV24-1 and TRBJ2-2; D possibly matches TRBD1 or TRBD2 (6 bases each). Germline V gene data show CDR1 as KGHDR and CDR2 as SFDVKD. Trimming left V 3 bases short and J 6 bases short, with 19 bases between. This CDR3 is 17 amino acids long. The CDR3 DNA sequence: TGTGCCACCAGTGATAACCGGGGGCGGACTCGGCCCGGGGAGCTGTTTTTT. It translates to CATSDNRGRTRPGELFF.

Only a few counts were recorded for this clonotype. This sequence joins TRBV5-1 and TRBJ2-3; D is uncertain. There are 13 residues in the CDR3. The V gene lost 5 bases and the J gene lost 0 bases, with 7 bases spanning the gap. The germline V gene encodes CDR1 SGHRS and CDR2 YFSETQ. Here the CDR3 DNA reads TGCGCCAGCAGAGAGGATAGCACAGATACGCAGTATTTT. Translated, it gives CASREDSTDTQYF.